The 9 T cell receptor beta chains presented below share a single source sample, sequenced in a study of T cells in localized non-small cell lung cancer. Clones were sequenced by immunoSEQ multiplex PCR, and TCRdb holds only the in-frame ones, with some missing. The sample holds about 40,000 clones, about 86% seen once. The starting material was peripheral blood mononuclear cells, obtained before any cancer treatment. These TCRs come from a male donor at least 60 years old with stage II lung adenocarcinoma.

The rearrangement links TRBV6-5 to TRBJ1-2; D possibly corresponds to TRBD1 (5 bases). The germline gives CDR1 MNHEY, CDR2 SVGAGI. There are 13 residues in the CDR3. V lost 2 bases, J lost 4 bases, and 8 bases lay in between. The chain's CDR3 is CASSYAGPYGYTF. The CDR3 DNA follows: TGTGCCAGCAGTTACGCGGGGCCCTATGGCTACACCTTC.

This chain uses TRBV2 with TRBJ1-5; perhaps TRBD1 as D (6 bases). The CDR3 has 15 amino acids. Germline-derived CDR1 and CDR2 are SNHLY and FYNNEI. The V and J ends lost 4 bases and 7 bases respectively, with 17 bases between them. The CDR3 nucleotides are TGTGCCAGCAGTGCGGACAGCCTAGGGGGGCAGCCCCAGCATTTT. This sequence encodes CASSADSLGGQPQHF.

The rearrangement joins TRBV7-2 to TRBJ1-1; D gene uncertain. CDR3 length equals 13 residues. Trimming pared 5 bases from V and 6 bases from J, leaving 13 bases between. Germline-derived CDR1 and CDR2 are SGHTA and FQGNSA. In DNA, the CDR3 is TGTGCCAGCAGCCTTCTTGGTTTCGCTGAAGCTTTCTTT. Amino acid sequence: CASSLLGFAEAFF.

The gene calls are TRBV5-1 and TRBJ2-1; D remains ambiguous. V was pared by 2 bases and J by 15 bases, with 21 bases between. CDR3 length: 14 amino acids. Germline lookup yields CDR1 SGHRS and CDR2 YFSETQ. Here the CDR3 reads CASSLVKGFTGRFF. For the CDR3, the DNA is TGCGCCAGCAGCTTAGTGAAAGGGTTTACGGGTCGGTTCTTC. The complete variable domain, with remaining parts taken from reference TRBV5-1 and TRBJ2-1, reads KAGVTQTPRYLIKTRGQQVTLSCSPISGHRSVSWYQQTPGQGLQFLFEYFSETQRNKGNFPGRFSGRQFSNSRSEMNVSTLELGDSALYLCASSLVKGFTGRFFGPGTRLTVL.

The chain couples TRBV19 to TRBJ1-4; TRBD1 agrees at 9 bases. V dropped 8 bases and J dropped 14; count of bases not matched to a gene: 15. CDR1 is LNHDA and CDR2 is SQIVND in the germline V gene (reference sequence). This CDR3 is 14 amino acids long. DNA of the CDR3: TGTGCCAGTGGCAACCAGGGACAGGGTGTACGTCTGTTTTTT. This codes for CASGNQGQGVRLFF.

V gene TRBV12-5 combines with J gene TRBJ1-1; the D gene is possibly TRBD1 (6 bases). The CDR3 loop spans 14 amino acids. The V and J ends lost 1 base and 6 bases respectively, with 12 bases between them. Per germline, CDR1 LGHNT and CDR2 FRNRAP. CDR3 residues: CASGLGGAKSEAFF. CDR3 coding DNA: TGTGCTAGTGGTTTGGGGGGGGCGAAGTCTGAAGCTTTCTTT. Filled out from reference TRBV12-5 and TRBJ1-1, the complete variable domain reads DARVTQTPRHKVTEMGQEVTMRCQPILGHNTVFWYRQTMMQGLELLAYFRNRAPLDDSGMPKDRFSAEMPDATLATLKIQPSEPRDSAVYFCASGLGGAKSEAFFGQGTRLTVV.

CDR3 protein: CASSSPGQGSNQPQHF. DNA for the CDR3: TGTGCCAGCAGTTCACCGGGACAGGGGAGCAATCAGCCCCAGCATTTT. This rearrangement joins TRBV6-6 to TRBJ1-5; 10 bases are a match to TRBD1. V lost 4 bases, J lost 1 base, and 4 bases stayed unmatched. CDR1 is MNHNY and CDR2 is SVGAGI in the germline V gene (reference sequence). The CDR3 extends over 16 amino acids.

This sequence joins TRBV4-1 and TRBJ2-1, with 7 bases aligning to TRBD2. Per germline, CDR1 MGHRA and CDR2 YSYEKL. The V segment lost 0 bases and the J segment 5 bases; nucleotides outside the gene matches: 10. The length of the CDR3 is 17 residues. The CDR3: CASSQDVREKGNNEQFF. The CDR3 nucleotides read TGCGCCAGCAGCCAAGATGTGCGGGAGAAGGGGAACAATGAGCAGTTCTTC.

Here the CDR3 DNA reads TGTGCCAGCAGCCTCAGGGACGCATACACTGAAGCTTTCTTT. Its translation: CASSLRDAYTEAFF. The chain has TRBV14 and TRBJ1-1; TRBD1 might be the D (5 bases). Germline V gene data show CDR1 as SGHDN and CDR2 as FVKESK. This CDR3 spans 14 amino acids. V was trimmed by 4 bases and J by 3 bases, leaving 12 bases between them.